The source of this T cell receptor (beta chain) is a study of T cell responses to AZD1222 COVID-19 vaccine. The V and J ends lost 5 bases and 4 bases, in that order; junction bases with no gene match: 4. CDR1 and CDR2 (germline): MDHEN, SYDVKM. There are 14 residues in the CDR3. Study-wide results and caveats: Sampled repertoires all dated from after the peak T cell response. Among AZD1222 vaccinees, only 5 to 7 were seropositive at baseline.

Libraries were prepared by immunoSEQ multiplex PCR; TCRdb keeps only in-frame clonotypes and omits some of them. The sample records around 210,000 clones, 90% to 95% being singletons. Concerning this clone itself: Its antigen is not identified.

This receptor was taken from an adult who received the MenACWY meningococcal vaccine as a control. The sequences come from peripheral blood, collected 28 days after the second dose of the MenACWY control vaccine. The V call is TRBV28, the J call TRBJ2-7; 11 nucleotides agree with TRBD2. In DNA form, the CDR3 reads TGTGCCAGCAGTGTAGCGGGAGGGCCTTACGAGCAGTACTTC. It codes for CASSVAGGPYEQYF.